The rows below give T cell receptor beta chains drawn from one sample of a study of cytomegalovirus exposure and HLA in healthy donors. The repertoire was sequenced with immunoSEQ multiplex PCR; TCRdb's copy has only in-frame clones and lacks some. The data contain 89,000 or so clones, under 95% of them seen just once; the ten biggest clones take up 1% to 1.4%. The sample consisted of PBMCs. Receptor source: a woman aged 30 to 39 in good health and CMV-seropositive. The CDR3 runs from the conserved cysteine through the conserved F or W. Fields, in order: D gene, clone size, J gene, V gene, CDR3 DNA, CDR3 protein. D genes are given only for firm matches. Size values are once, few and many counts, or a class for expanded clones, and some rows have none.

>TRBD1|.|TRBJ1-3|TRBV28
TGTGCCAGCAGGAACAGGGGCCCTGGAAACACCATATATTTT
CASRNRGPGNTIYF
>TRBD1|.|TRBJ1-5|TRBV28
TGTGCCAGCAGTTTTGGGGACAGGGGGCTTAATCAGCCCCAGCATTTT
CASSFGDRGLNQPQHF
>.|.|TRBJ2-1|TRBV28
TGTGCCAGCAGTCAGGGGGGCGTCGATGAGCAGTTCTTC
CASSQGGVDEQFF
>.|.|TRBJ2-5|TRBV2
TGTGCCAGCACTCCTCTTCTAGGCCGTAGGGAGACCCAGTACTTC
CASTPLLGRRETQYF
>.|.|TRBJ2-7|TRBV5-1
TGCGCCAGCAGCCTCGAGACAGGAAGCTACGGCTACGAGCAGTACTTC
CASSLETGSYGYEQYF
>TRBD2|.|TRBJ2-3|TRBV27
TGTGCCAGCACCCACACTACCTTAGCGGGGCTGAGCACAGATACGCAGTATTTT
CASTHTTLAGLSTDTQYF
>.|.|TRBJ1-1|TRBV6-6
TGTGCCAGCAGTTACGACTCCGGGGGAATGAACACTGAAGCTTTCTTT
CASSYDSGGMNTEAFF
>TRBD1|.|TRBJ1-2|TRBV12-5
TGTGCTAGTGGTACGACAGGGTCCTATGGCTACACCTTC
CASGTTGSYGYTF
>.|.|TRBJ2-7|TRBV27
TGTGCCAGCAGTTCACTCATGGGGGCTGGCGAGCAGTACTTC
CASSSLMGAGEQYF
>TRBD2|.|TRBJ2-7|TRBV4-2
TGTGCCAGCAGCCAATACGGGACTAGCGGGGCTGCCACCTCCTACGAGCAGTACTTC
CASSQYGTSGAATSYEQYF
>.|once|TRBJ2-3|TRBV7-2
TGTGCCAGCAGCGCACCGGGACAAGGCGCAGATACGCAGTATTTT
CASSAPGQGADTQYF
>.|.|TRBJ2-6|TRBV30
TGTGCCTGGAGTGTAAGGAGCTCTGGGGCCAACGTCCTGACTTTC
CAWSVRSSGANVLTF
>TRBD2|.|TRBJ2-1|TRBV27
TGTGCCAGCAGTCCCCGGACTAGCGGGTACAATGAGCAGTTCTTC
CASSPRTSGYNEQFF
>.|.|TRBJ2-1|TRBV9
TGTGCCAGCAGCCCCCGCGGGGTAGGGGTATACAATGAGCAGTTCTTC
CASSPRGVGVYNEQFF
>.|.|TRBJ1-3|TRBV5-1
TGCGCCAGCAGCTTGCAGGGCGTGTGGGAAGGAGGAAACACCATATATTTT
CASSLQGVWEGGNTIYF
>.|.|TRBJ2-6|TRBV4-3
TGCGCCAGCTCCCCCCGAACCTTAGCGGAAACTACCTCTGGGGCCAACGTCCTGACTTTC
CASSPRTLAETTSGANVLTF
>TRBD1|.|TRBJ2-3|TRBV5-4
TGTGCCAGCAGCGGAAGGACAGGGTTCGGCACAGATACGCAGTATTTT
CASSGRTGFGTDTQYF
>TRBD2|.|TRBJ2-4|TRBV19
TGTGCCAGTAGCACGGGGTGGACTAGCGTGGGTATCAACATTCAGTACTTC
CASSTGWTSVGINIQYF
>.|.|TRBJ2-2|TRBV7-9
TGTGCCAGCACCGGAGACGGCAGGGAGCTGTTTTTT
CASTGDGRELFF
>.|.|TRBJ2-2|TRBV5-1
TGCGCCAGCAGCACAGCGAACACCGGGGAGCTGTTTTTT
CASSTANTGELFF
>.|.|TRBJ1-2|TRBV15
TGTGCCACCAGCATGTTGTTCTCGGATGGCTACACCTTC
CATSMLFSDGYTF
>TRBD1|.|TRBJ2-3|TRBV2
TGTGCCAGCACCACAGGGGGCGCGGATACGCAGTATTTT
CASTTGGADTQYF
>TRBD1|once|TRBJ1-2|TRBV5-1
TGCGCCAGCAGCCACGACGGGACAGACTATGGCTACACCTTC
CASSHDGTDYGYTF
>TRBD1|.|TRBJ1-1|TRBV6-6
TGTGCCAGCAGACCTACAGGGGGGAGGACTGAAGCTTTCTTT
CASRPTGGRTEAFF
>.|.|TRBJ2-7|TRBV19
TGTGCCAGTAGTCCCGGGACCAGCGGGGAGCAGTACTTC
CASSPGTSGEQYF
>TRBD1|.|TRBJ1-2|TRBV28
TGTGCCAGCAGTCTAGTCGGGACAGGGAACTATGGCTACACCTTC
CASSLVGTGNYGYTF